This T cell receptor beta chain was sequenced in a study of control samples from healthy donors and cancer patients. Trimming stripped 4 bases from V and 3 bases from J, with 16 bases between. The CDR3 runs to 16 residues. Germline values: CDR1 MNHNS, CDR2 SASEGT. Generated by immunoSEQ multiplex PCR, the TCRdb table keeps only in-frame clones and is missing some. This table holds about 180,000 clones, around 94% found once. What was sequenced was blood. J is TRBJ1-5 and V is TRBV6-1; D possibly corresponds to TRBD1 (6 bases). This clonotype was sampled from a man younger than 45 in good health. The CDR3 nucleotides are TGTGCCAGCAGTGCTGATGCCAGGGGAAACAATCAGCCCCAGCATTTT. Protein product: CASSADARGNNQPQHF.